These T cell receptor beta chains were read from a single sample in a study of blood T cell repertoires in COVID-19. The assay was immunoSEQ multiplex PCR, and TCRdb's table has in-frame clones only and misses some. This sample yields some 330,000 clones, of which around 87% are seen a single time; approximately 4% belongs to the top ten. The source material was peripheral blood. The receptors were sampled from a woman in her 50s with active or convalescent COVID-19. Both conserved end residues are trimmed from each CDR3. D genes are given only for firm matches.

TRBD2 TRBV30 AWSRGGAGNEQF
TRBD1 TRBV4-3 ASSRETGGLGELF
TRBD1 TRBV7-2 ASSLAGQGTGNTIY
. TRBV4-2 ASSQDQGSYNEQF
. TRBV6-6 ASSRTVLAKNIQY
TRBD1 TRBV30 AWSVAGGYSNQPQH
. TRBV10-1 ASSEPRSANEKLF
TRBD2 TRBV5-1 ASSLLAGGPASYEQY
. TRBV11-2 ASSLVREQF
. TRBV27 ASSLNSLYEQY
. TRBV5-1 ASSLAGIQVELF
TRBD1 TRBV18 ASSLGQGYEQY
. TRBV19 ASSIPGLNYGYT
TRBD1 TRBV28 ASKLTGLDYGYT
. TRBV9 ASNPGTKEDTQY
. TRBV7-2 ASSLTRGGAGELF
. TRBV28 ASSVSFLEQF